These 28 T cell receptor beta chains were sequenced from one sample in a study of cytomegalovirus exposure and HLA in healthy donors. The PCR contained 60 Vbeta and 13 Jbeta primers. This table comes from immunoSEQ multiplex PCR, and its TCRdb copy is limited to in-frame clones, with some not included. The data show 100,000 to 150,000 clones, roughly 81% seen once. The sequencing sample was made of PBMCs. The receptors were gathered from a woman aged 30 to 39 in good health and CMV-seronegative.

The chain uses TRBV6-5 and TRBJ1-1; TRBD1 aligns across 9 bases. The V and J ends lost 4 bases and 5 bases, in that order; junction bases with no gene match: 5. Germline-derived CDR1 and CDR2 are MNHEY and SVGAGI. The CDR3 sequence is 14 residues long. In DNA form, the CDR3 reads TGTGCCAGCAGTTTGGGACAGGGAAGGACTGAAGCTTTCTTT. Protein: CASSLGQGRTEAFF.

CDR3 sequence reads: CSVRDRAIGSYEQYF. CDR3 DNA sequence: TGCAGCGTCCGGGACAGGGCGATAGGGTCCTACGAGCAGTACTTC. This chain links TRBV29-1 with TRBJ2-7; 9 nucleotides match TRBD1. From germline, CDR1 is SQVTM and CDR2 ANQGSEA. Trimming removed 6 bases from V and 1 base from J; junction bases left unmatched: 10. The CDR3 has 15 amino acids.

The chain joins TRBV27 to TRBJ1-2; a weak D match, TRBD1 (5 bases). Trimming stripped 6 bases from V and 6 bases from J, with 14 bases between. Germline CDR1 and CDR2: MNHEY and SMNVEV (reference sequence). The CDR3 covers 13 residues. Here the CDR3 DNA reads TGTGCCAGCAGAAAGACAGCGGGGGATGGCTACACCTTC. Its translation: CASRKTAGDGYTF.

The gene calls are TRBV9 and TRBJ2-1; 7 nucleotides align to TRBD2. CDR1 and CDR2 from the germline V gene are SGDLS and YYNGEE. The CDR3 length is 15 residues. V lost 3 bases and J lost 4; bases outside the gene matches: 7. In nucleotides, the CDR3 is TGTGCCAGCAGCGCCGCCGGGACTACTTACAATGAGCAGTTCTTC. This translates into CASSAAGTTYNEQFF.

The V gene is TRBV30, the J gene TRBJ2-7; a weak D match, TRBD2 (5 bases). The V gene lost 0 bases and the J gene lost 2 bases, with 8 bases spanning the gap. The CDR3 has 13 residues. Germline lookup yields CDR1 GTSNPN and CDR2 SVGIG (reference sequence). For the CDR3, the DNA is TGTGCCTGGAGTGTGGGGAGAGCCTACGAGCAGTACTTC. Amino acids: CAWSVGRAYEQYF.

The DNA of the CDR3 is TGTGCTAGTGGTTTGATACTTGGCAGGGGGCAGGGAGAGACCCAGTACTTC. It codes for CASGLILGRGQGETQYF. The chain has TRBV12-5 and TRBJ2-5; 8 nucleotides line up with TRBD1. The V and J ends lost 2 bases and 4 bases, in that order; junction bases with no gene match: 12. The CDR3 covers 17 residues. Germline CDR1 LGHNT, CDR2 FRNRAP. The full variable domain, its missing parts supplied by reference TRBV12-5 and TRBJ2-5, is DARVTQTPRHKVTEMGQEVTMRCQPILGHNTVFWYRQTMMQGLELLAYFRNRAPLDDSGMPKDRFSAEMPDATLATLKIQPSEPRDSAVYFCASGLILGRGQGETQYFGPGTRLLVL.

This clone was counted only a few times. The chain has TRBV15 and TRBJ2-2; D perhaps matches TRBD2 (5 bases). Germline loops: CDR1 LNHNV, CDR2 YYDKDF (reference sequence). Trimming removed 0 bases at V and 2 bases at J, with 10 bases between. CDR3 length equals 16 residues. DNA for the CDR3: TGTGCCACCAGCAGAGATCTAGCACTAAACACCGGGGAGCTGTTTTTT. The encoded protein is CATSRDLALNTGELFF.

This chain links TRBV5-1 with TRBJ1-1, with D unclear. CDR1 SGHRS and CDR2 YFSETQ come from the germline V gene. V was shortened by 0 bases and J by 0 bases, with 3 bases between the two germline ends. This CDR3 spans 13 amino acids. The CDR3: CASSLGMNTEAFF. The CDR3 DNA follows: TGCGCCAGCAGCTTGGGTATGAACACTGAAGCTTTCTTT.

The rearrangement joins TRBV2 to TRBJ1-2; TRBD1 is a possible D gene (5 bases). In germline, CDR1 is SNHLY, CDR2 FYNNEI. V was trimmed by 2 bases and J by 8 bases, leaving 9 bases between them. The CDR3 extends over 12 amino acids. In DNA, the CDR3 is TGTGCCAGCAGTGAACTGGGGGGAGGCTACACCTTC. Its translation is CASSELGGGYTF.

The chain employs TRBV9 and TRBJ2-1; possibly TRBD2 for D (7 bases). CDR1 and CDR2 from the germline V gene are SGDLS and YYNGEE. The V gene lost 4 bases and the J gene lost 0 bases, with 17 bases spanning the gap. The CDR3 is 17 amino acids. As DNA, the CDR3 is TGTGCCAGCAGCTCGACCGGGGGGACAAACTCCTACAATGAGCAGTTCTTC. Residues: CASSSTGGTNSYNEQFF.

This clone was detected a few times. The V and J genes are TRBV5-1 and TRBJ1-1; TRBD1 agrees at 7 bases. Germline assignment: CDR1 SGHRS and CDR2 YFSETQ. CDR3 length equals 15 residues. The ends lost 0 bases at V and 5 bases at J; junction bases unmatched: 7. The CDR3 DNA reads TGCGCCAGCAGCTTGGTTCAGGGGGAAGGGACTGAAGCTTTCTTT. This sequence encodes CASSLVQGEGTEAFF.

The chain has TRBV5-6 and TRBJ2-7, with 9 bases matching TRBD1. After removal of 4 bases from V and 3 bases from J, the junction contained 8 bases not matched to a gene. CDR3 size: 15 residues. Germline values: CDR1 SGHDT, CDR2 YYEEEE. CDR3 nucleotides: TGTGCCAGCAGCCCCCGATGGACAGGGGACTACGAGCAGTACTTC. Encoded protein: CASSPRWTGDYEQYF.

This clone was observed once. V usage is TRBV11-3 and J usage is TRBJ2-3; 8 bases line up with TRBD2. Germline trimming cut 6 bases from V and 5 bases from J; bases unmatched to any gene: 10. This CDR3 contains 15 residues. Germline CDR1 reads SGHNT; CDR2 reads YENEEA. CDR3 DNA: TGTGCCAGCAGTCGCACTGTCACTAGCGGAGATACGCAGTATTTT. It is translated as CASSRTVTSGDTQYF.

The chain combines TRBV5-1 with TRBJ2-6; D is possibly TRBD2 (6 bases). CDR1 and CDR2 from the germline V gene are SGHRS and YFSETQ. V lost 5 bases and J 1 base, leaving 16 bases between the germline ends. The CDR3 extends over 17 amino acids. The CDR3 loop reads CASRRGPETSGANVLTF. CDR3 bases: TGCGCCAGCAGGCGGGGTCCCGAGACTTCTGGGGCCAACGTCCTGACTTTC.

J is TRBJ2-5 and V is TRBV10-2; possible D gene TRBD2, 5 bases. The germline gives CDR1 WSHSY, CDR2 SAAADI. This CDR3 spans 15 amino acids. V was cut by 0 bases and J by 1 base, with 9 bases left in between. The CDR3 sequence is CASSESRALQETQYF. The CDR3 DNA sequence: TGCGCCAGCAGTGAGTCGAGGGCCCTCCAAGAGACCCAGTACTTC.

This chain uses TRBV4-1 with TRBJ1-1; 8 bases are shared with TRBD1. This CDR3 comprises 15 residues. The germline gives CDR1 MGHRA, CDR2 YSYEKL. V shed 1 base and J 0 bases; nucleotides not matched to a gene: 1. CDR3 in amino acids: CASSQGQGMNTEAFF. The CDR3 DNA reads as TGCGCCAGCAGCCAAGGACAGGGGATGAACACTGAAGCTTTCTTT.

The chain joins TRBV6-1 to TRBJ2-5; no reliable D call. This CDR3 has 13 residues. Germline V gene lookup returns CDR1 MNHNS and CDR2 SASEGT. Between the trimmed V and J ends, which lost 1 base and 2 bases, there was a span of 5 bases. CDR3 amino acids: CASSEVEQETQYF. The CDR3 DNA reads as TGTGCCAGCAGTGAAGTGGAGCAAGAGACCCAGTACTTC.

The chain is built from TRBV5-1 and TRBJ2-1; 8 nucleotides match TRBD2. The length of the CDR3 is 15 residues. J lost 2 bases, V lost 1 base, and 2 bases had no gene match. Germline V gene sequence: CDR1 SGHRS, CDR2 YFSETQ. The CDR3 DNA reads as TGCGCCAGCAGCTTGACTAGCGGACCCTACAATGAGCAGTTCTTC. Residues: CASSLTSGPYNEQFF.

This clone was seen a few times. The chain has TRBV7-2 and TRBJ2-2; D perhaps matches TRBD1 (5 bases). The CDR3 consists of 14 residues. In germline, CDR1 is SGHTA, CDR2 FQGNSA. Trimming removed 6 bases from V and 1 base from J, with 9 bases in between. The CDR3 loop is CASRTELNTGELFF. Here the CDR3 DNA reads TGTGCCAGCAGGACAGAGTTGAACACCGGGGAGCTGTTTTTT.

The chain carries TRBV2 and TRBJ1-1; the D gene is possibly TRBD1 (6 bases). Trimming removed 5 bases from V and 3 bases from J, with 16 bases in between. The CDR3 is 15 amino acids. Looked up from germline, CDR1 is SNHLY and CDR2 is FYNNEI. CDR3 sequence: CASSWRQVWDTEAFF. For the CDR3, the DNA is TGTGCCAGCAGTTGGCGACAGGTGTGGGACACTGAAGCTTTCTTT.

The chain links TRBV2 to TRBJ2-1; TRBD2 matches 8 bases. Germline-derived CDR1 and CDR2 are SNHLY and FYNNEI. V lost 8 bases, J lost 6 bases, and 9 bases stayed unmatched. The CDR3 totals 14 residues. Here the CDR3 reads CASLGLAWSNEQFF. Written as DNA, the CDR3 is TGTGCCAGCCTTGGACTAGCATGGTCCAATGAGCAGTTCTTC.

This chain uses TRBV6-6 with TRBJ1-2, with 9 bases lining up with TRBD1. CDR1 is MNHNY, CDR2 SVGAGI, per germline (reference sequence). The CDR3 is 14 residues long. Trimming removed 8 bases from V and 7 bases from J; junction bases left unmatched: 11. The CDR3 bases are TGTGCCAGCGGAGGGACCGGGACAGGGTCTGGCTACACCTTC. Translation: CASGGTGTGSGYTF.

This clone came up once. DNA of the CDR3: TGTGCCAGCAGTTTAACTCGAGGGACTAGCGGGTTAACCGGGGAGCTGTTTTTT. Protein product: CASSLTRGTSGLTGELFF. The chain uses TRBV27 and TRBJ2-2; 12 bases are a match to TRBD2. Per the germline V gene, CDR1 is MNHEY and CDR2 is SMNVEV (reference sequence). The CDR3 has 18 residues. Unmatched junction bases numbered 9, after V lost 2 bases and J lost 5 bases.

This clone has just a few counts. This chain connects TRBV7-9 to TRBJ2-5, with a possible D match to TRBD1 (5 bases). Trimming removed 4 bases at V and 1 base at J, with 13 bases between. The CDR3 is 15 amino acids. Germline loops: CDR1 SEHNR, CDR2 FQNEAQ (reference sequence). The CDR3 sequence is CASSYWTQTQETQYF. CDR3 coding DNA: TGTGCCAGCAGCTACTGGACACAAACCCAAGAGACCCAGTACTTC.

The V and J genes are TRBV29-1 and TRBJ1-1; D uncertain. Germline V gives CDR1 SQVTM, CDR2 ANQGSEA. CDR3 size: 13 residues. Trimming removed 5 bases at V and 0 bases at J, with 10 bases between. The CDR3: CSVNSGMNTEAFF. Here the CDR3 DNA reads TGCAGCGTTAACTCCGGGATGAACACTGAAGCTTTCTTT.

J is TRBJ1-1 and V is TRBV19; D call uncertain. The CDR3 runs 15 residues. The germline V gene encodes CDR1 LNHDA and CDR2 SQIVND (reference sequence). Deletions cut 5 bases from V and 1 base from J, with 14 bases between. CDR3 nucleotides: TGTGCCAGTAGTTCCCCGGGGAGTTGGAACACTGAAGCTTTCTTT. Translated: CASSSPGSWNTEAFF.

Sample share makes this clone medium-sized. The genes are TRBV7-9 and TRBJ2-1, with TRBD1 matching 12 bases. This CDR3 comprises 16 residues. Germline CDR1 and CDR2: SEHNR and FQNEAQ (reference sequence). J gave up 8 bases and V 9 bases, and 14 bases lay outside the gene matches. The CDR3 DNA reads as TGTGCCAGTTACAATACAGGGACAGGGGGCCTCTATGAGCAGTTCTTC. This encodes CASYNTGTGGLYEQFF.

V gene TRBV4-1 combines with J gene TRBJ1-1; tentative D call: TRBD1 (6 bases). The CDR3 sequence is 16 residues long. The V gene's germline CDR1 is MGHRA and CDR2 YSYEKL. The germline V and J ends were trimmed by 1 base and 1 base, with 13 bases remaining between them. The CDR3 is CASSQAFRTANTEAFF. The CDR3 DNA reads TGCGCCAGCAGCCAAGCATTCCGGACAGCGAACACTGAAGCTTTCTTT.